This T cell receptor beta chain came from a study of long-term antiretroviral therapy in people with HIV. The run of the v3.0 immunoSEQ assay was at survey level. Using immunoSEQ multiplex PCR, the repertoire was profiled, and TCRdb retains in-frame clones only, with some absent. Among 20,000 to 25,000 clones listed, 80% to 90% were seen once. The V gene's germline CDR1 is LGHNA and CDR2 YNFKEQ. Between the trimmed V and J ends, which lost 0 bases and 7 bases, there was a span of 10 bases. There are 15 residues in the CDR3. This clone was counted a few times. The sample in question was unsorted PBMCs, obtained 3 years after starting antiretroviral therapy. The chain recombines TRBV4-2 with TRBJ1-6; D remains unclear. This TCR was recovered from a man between 18 and 29 years old with HIV. The DNA for the CDR3 is TGTGCCAGCAGCCAAGAGATAGGGAACAATTCACCCCTCCACTTT. Translated: CASSQEIGNNSPLHF.